The present T cell receptor beta chain was sequenced within a study of T cell responses to AZD1222 COVID-19 vaccine. General study points: Reports say nearly half of spike-specific TCRs go after unmutated variant regions.

Profiled with immunoSEQ multiplex PCR; TCRdb holds only in-frame clones, not every one. This table holds 110,000 or so clones, more than 80% found once. Details on this clone: Its target is not known.

The V segment lost 5 bases and the J segment 2 bases; nucleotides outside the gene matches: 13. This CDR3 comprises 18 residues. The germline V gene has CDR1 SGHTA and CDR2 FQGTGA. The starting material was peripheral blood, obtained on day 0 of AZD1222 vaccination. The clonotype originates from an adult in good health. This chain joins TRBV7-3 and TRBJ2-2; 8 positions match TRBD2. The CDR3 region is CASSPPGGGRRNTGELFF. The CDR3 DNA reads TGTGCCAGCAGCCCACCTGGGGGCGGGAGGCGAAACACCGGGGAGCTGTTTTTT.